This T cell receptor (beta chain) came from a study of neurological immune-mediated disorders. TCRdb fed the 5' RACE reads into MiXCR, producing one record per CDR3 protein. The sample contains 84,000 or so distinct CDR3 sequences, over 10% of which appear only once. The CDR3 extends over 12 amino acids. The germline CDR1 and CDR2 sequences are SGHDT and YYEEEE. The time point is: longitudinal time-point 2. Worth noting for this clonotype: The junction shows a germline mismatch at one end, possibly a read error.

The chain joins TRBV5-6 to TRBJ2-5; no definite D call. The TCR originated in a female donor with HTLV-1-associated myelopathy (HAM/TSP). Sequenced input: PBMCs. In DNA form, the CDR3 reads TGTGCCAGAAGCTCTGGTTCGGAGACCCAGTACTTC. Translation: CARSSGSETQYF.